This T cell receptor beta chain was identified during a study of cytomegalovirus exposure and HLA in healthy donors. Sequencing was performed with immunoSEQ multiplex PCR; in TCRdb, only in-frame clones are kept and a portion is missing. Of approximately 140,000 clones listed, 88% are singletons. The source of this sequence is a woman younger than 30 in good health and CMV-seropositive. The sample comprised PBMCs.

CDR3 amino acids: CASSPRRTGFNEAFF. CDR3 in DNA: TGTGCCAGCAGTCCCCGTCGGACAGGGTTCAATGAAGCTTTCTTT. The chain is built from TRBV27 and TRBJ1-1, with TRBD1 matching 8 bases. Germline-derived CDR1 and CDR2 are MNHEY and SMNVEV (reference sequence). Germline trimming cut 5 bases from V and 7 bases from J; bases unmatched to any gene: 12. This CDR3 comprises 15 residues.